The 8 T cell receptor beta chains given below trace back to one sample, sequenced in a study of PD-L1 blockade in urothelial cancer. Data came from immunoSEQ multiplex PCR; TCRdb stores just in-frame clones and leaves some out. The sample lists under 100,000 clones, about four fifths occurring once. The sample consisted of PBMCs, taken around atezolizumab (anti-PD-L1) treatment. All receptors come from a man in his 70s with urothelial cancer.

The gene calls are TRBV27 and TRBJ2-2; 7 positions match TRBD2. Germline V gives CDR1 MNHEY, CDR2 SMNVEV (reference sequence). The CDR3 extends over 16 amino acids. With V trimmed by 5 bases and J by 2 bases, 8 bases remained unmatched. The chain's CDR3 is CASSVSGGRNTGELFF. The CDR3 DNA follows: TGTGCCAGCAGTGTCTCGGGGGGACGCAACACCGGGGAGCTGTTTTTT.

This clone appeared a single time. The gene calls are TRBV7-2 and TRBJ2-7; the match to TRBD2 covers 8 bases. From germline, CDR1 is SGHTA and CDR2 FQGNSA. Trimming cost V 4 bases and J 6 bases; bases outside gene matches: 2. There are 12 residues in the CDR3. CDR3 protein: CASSSGLGEQYF. The DNA for the CDR3 is TGTGCCAGCAGCTCGGGACTAGGCGAGCAGTACTTC.

V gene TRBV18 combines with J gene TRBJ2-5, with D tentatively TRBD1 (5 bases). Trimming cost V 3 bases and J 4 bases, with 9 bases left between them. CDR1 and CDR2 (germline): KGHSH, LQKENI. This CDR3 has 13 amino acids. In DNA form, the CDR3 reads TGTGCCAGCTCACCTCAAAGGGGAGAGACCCAGTACTTC. It codes for CASSPQRGETQYF.

The chain has TRBV30 and TRBJ2-3; 12 bases match TRBD2. Germline lookup yields CDR1 GTSNPN and CDR2 SVGIG (reference sequence). CDR3 length: 18 amino acids. V shed 2 bases, J shed 4 bases, and the junction held 13 bases outside the gene matches. Written as DNA, the CDR3 is TGTGCCTGGAGTCCGAACCTTCTAGCGGGAGGGCAACCAGATACGCAGTATTTT. It specifies CAWSPNLLAGGQPDTQYF.

The chain uses TRBV6-4 and TRBJ1-2; 9 nucleotides agree with TRBD1. V lost 8 bases and J lost 8; bases outside the gene matches: 9. The CDR3 extends over 13 amino acids. Germline-derived CDR1 and CDR2 are MRHNA and SNTAGT. As DNA, the CDR3 is TGTGCCAGCGAGGACCCGGGACAGGGCGGCTACACCTTC. It yields the protein CASEDPGQGGYTF.

In this sample, this clone turned up once. This chain connects TRBV27 to TRBJ1-1; 7 bases match TRBD1. Losses at the gene ends were 5 bases for V and 1 base for J; bases not matched to a gene: 7. Looked up from germline, CDR1 is MNHEY and CDR2 is SMNVEV (reference sequence). The CDR3 consists of 15 residues. In DNA, the CDR3 is TGTGCCAGCAGTACCTATGGGACAGCGAACACTGAAGCTTTCTTT. It specifies CASSTYGTANTEAFF.

The chain is built from TRBV4-1 and TRBJ2-1, with D possibly matching TRBD2 (6 bases). V shed 2 bases and J shed 6 bases, with 8 bases lying between them. Germline assignment: CDR1 MGHRA and CDR2 YSYEKL. There are 13 residues in the CDR3. The CDR3 loop reads CASSQLASNEQFF. The CDR3 coding sequence is TGCGCCAGCAGCCAACTAGCGAGCAATGAGCAGTTCTTC.

About this clone: The junction differs from germline at one of its ends, possibly a read error. This rearrangement joins TRBV5-4 to TRBJ1-4, with D possibly being TRBD1 (5 bases). This CDR3 has 14 residues. Germline V gene sequence: CDR1 SGHNT, CDR2 YYREEE (reference sequence). CDR3 in DNA: TGCGCCAGCAGCTTCGACAGTACTAATGAAAAACTGTTTTTT. Encoded protein: CASSFDSTNEKLFF.